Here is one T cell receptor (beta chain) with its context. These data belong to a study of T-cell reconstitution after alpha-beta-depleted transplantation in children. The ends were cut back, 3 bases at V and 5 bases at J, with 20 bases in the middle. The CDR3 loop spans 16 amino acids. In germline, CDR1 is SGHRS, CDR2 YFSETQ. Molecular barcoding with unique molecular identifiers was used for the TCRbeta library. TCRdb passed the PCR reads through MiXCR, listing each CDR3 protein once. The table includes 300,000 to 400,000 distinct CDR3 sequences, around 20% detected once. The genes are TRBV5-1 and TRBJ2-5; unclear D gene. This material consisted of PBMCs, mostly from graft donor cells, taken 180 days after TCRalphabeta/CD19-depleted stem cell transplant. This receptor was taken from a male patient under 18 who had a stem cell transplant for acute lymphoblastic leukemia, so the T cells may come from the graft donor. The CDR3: CASSWPGHEPRETQYF. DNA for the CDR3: TGCGCCAGCAGCTGGCCTGGGCACGAACCCCGGGAGACCCAGTACTTC.